The rows below give T cell receptor beta chains drawn from one sample of a study of cytomegalovirus exposure and HLA in healthy donors. Profiling relied on immunoSEQ multiplex PCR, and the TCRdb table lists in-frame clones only, not all of them. The table has 250,000 to 350,000 clones, about nine tenths seen once. Material for sequencing was PBMCs. These receptor sequences come from a woman between 18 and 30 years old in good health and CMV-seronegative. Both conserved end residues are part of each CDR3. The order of the fields is V gene, D gene, CDR3 length, J gene, CDR3 protein, CDR3 DNA. D genes are given only for firm matches.

TRBV13	-	18	TRBJ2-3	CASSLQLQLATSTDTQYF	TGTGCCAGCAGCCTCCAGCTCCAGCTAGCGACTAGCACAGATACGCAGTATTTT
TRBV19	TRBD1	13	TRBJ1-3	CASRRTGGNTIYF	TGTGCCAGTAGGCGGACAGGCGGAAACACCATATATTTT
TRBV13	-	15	TRBJ2-7	CASRPPSATNYEQYF	TGTGCCAGCAGGCCACCTAGCGCGACTAACTACGAGCAGTACTTC
TRBV9	TRBD2	15	TRBJ2-7	CASSVGLATRGEQYF	TGTGCCAGCAGCGTAGGACTAGCAACCCGTGGGGAGCAGTACTTC
TRBV28	-	12	TRBJ1-5	CASSSRDQPQHF	TGTGCCAGCAGTTCCAGGGATCAGCCCCAGCATTTT
TRBV5-1	TRBD1	16	TRBJ2-2	CASSYTGQGSRGELFF	TGCGCCAGCAGTTACACGGGACAGGGGAGTCGCGGGGAGCTGTTTTTT
TRBV9	TRBD2	15	TRBJ2-7	CASSYGTSGNYEQYF	TGTGCCAGCAGCTACGGGACTAGCGGGAACTACGAGCAGTACTTC
TRBV29-1	-	11	TRBJ2-5	CSVQKQETQYF	TGCAGCGTACAGAAACAAGAGACCCAGTACTTC
TRBV6-5	-	14	TRBJ1-1	CASRPGAANTEAFF	TGTGCCAGCAGGCCCGGAGCGGCGAACACTGAAGCTTTCTTT
TRBV11-3	-	12	TRBJ2-7	CASSAAGREQYF	TGTGCCAGCAGCGCCGCAGGTCGGGAGCAGTACTTC
TRBV5-1	TRBD1	17	TRBJ2-5	CASSLIPGTGGFETQYF	TGCGCCAGCAGCTTGATTCCCGGGACAGGGGGTTTCGAGACCCAGTACTTC
TRBV14	-	14	TRBJ1-1	CASTSWQGGTEAFF	TGTGCCAGCACTTCATGGCAGGGAGGGACTGAAGCTTTCTTT